This TCR beta chain was obtained from a study of blood T cell repertoires in COVID-19. Overall study context: Collection of acute and convalescent COVID-19 samples took place in the United States, Italy and Spain. The cDNA or gDNA used as material had been derived from T cells, B-cell-depleted T cells, or PBMCs.

In the original processing: Nucleated cell counts were estimated from reference gene primer amplification. Generated by immunoSEQ multiplex PCR, the TCRdb table keeps only in-frame clones and is missing some. For V, J and clone size, that table is used; D and trimming come from the DNA. Seen here are tens of thousands of clones, 80% to 90% observed once, and the top ten hold approximately 11%. This clone turned up a few times. Per germline, CDR1 GTSNPN and CDR2 SVGIG (reference sequence). Trimming removed 1 base from V and 2 bases from J, with 6 bases in between. The CDR3 contains 12 residues. The V gene is TRBV30, the J gene TRBJ2-7; D call uncertain. This clonotype was obtained from a man aged 65 to 85 with active or convalescent COVID-19. What was sequenced was peripheral blood. Written as DNA, the CDR3 is TGTGCCTGGAGTGGCGACACCTACGAGCAGTACTTC. Its translation is CAWSGDTYEQYF. Based on the CDR3 plus reference TRBV30 and TRBJ2-7, the full variable domain is SQTIHQWPATLVQPVGSPLSLECTVEGTSNPNLYWYRQAAGRGLQLLFYSVGIGQISSEVPQNLSASRPQDRQFILSSKKLLLSDSGFYLCAWSGDTYEQYFGPGTRLTVT.